This TCR beta chain emerged from a study of T cell repertoires in cytomegalovirus infection. On the study more broadly: CMV epitopes in the study were HLA-C-restricted (recently identified) and HLA-B-restricted (well studied). TCR beta signatures that were public indicated CMV infection and matching HLA type. Regarding the study as a whole: Within the response measured ex vivo, HLA-C-restricted CMV-specific TCR beta clonotypes were dominant. Cumulated frequencies of public TCR beta families served to identify carriers of CMV plus the relevant HLA.

Trimming pared 3 bases from V and 2 bases from J, leaving 11 bases between. The CDR3 runs to 15 residues. Germline CDR1 reads MNHEY; CDR2 reads SMNVEV (reference sequence). TCRdb fed the reads into MiXCR, producing one record per CDR3 protein. This repertoire shows tens of thousands of distinct CDR3 sequences, about 18% found once; its top ten account for 26%. Details on this clonotype: The antigen is unknown.

The sequence was obtained from a human donor in good health (CMV status not recorded). Some clones in this sample may be carry-over from other donors' samples. The gene calls are TRBV27 and TRBJ2-1; weak D call: TRBD2 (6 bases). The source material was CD8+ T cells from cultured PBMCs, sampled from culture after CMV antigen stimulation. CDR3 sequence: CASSLAGGAYNEQFF. The CDR3 coding sequence is TGTGCCAGCAGTTTGGCCGGGGGTGCCTACAATGAGCAGTTCTTC.